A selection of T cell receptor beta chains follows, all from one sample in a study of neurological immune-mediated disorders. Via MiXCR, TCRdb re-called the 5' RACE reads, giving one row per CDR3 protein. The sample shows tens of thousands of distinct CDR3 sequences, over 2% of them seen only once. Source material: PBMCs. The receptor source for this set is a man aged 45 to 65 with multiple sclerosis. CDR3s include the opening cysteine and the closing phenylalanine or tryptophan. Each record gives: clone size, J gene, V gene, D gene, CDR3 DNA, CDR3 protein. D genes are given only for firm matches. Some rows mark clone size as missing; the rest say once, few, many or name a class of expanded clone.

>many|TRBJ2-1|TRBV3-1|NA
TGTGCCAGCAGCCAAGATCTGGGCAGGGCCGGACTATACAATGAGCAGTTCTTC
CASSQDLGRAGLYNEQFF
>few|TRBJ2-7|TRBV20-1|TRBD2
TGCAGTGCTAGCCGAGCCCCCGGGACTAGCCTGGACGAGCAGTACTTC
CSASRAPGTSLDEQYF
>many|TRBJ1-2|TRBV5-1|TRBD1
TGCGCCAGCACAGCGACAGGGGGCGACTATGGCTACACCTTC
CASTATGGDYGYTF
>many|TRBJ1-5|TRBV4-3|NA
TGCGCCAGCAGCCAAGGTGTGGGCCCTAGCAATCAGCCCCAGCATTTT
CASSQGVGPSNQPQHF
>NA|TRBJ1-6|TRBV6-2/TRBV6-3|NA
TGTGCCAGCAGTTACAGGAGAGGGGCATATAATTCACCCCTCCACTTT
CASSYRRGAYNSPLHF
>many|TRBJ1-5|TRBV4-1|NA
TGCGCCAGCAGCCAAGATCGGGCCGATAATCAGCCCCAGCATTTT
CASSQDRADNQPQHF
>many|TRBJ2-1|TRBV5-1|TRBD2
TGCGCCAGCAGCTTGATGGGACTAGGTGTCAATGAGCAGTTCTTC
CASSLMGLGVNEQFF
>many|TRBJ2-1|TRBV20-1|TRBD2
TGCAGTGCTAGTGCCAGCGGGGACCCCAATGAGCAGTTCTTC
CSASASGDPNEQFF
>many|TRBJ1-5|TRBV5-8|TRBD1
TGTGCCAGCAGCCGGGACAGAGATCAGCCCCAGCATTTT
CASSRDRDQPQHF
>many|TRBJ2-7|TRBV20-1|TRBD2
TGCAGTGCTAGATTTAGCGGGCGGGCCTACGAGCAGTACTTC
CSARFSGRAYEQYF
>many|TRBJ1-1|TRBV7-9|NA
TGTGCCAGCAGCTTAGGGGGGGCAGGGACTGAAGCTTTCTTT
CASSLGGAGTEAFF
>many|TRBJ1-2|TRBV20-1|NA
TGCAGTGCTATCAGGGAGGATGGCTACACCTTC
CSAIREDGYTF
>many|TRBJ1-2|TRBV5-1|TRBD1
TGCGCCAGCAGCTTGGTGACAGGGCCAAGAGGTGGCTACACCTTC
CASSLVTGPRGGYTF
>many|TRBJ2-5|TRBV7-2|TRBD2
TGTGCCAGCAGCTCGGCGGGGGGGCCTAGGACCCAGTACTTC
CASSSAGGPRTQYF
>many|TRBJ2-3|TRBV29-1|NA
TGCAGCGGCGCCCTTTCAGATACGCAGTATTTT
CSGALSDTQYF
>many|TRBJ2-5|TRBV7-2|NA
TGTGCCAGCAGTCCGACCCTTCGGGAGACCCAGTACTTC
CASSPTLRETQYF
>many|TRBJ2-7|TRBV20-1|TRBD1
TGCAGTGCCCCTGACCCGGGACAGGGCTACGAGCAGTACTTC
CSAPDPGQGYEQYF
>many|TRBJ1-1|TRBV5-6|TRBD1
TGTGCCAGCAGCCCCACAGGGGGATGGAACACTGAAGCTTTCTTT
CASSPTGGWNTEAFF
>many|TRBJ1-2|TRBV7-2|NA
TGTGCCAGCAGCTTAGACATGGCTGGCTACACCTTC
CASSLDMAGYTF
>many|TRBJ1-4|TRBV5-1|NA
TGCGCCAGCAGTCGCCAGGGGCCCACTAATGAAAAACTGTTTTTT
CASSRQGPTNEKLFF
>NA|TRBJ1-2|TRBV7-2|NA
TGTGCCAGCAGCTTACCCAGGGGCTATGGCTACACCTTC
CASSLPRGYGYTF
>many|TRBJ2-1|TRBV24-1|NA
TGTGCCACCAGTGATCCGCTAGCTGGGTTCCGGGACGCTTACAATGAGCAGTTCTTC
CATSDPLAGFRDAYNEQFF
>NA|TRBJ2-4|TRBV20-1|NA
TGCAGTGCCTTTGTGGAAGACCTAGCCAAAAACATTCAGTACTTC
CSAFVEDLAKNIQYF
>many|TRBJ1-1|TRBV3-1|NA
TGTGCCAGCAGCCCCTATGGGGGTAGAGCTGAAGCTTTCTTT
CASSPYGGRAEAFF
>many|TRBJ1-1|TRBV7-9|TRBD1
TGTGCCAGCAGCGGGACAGAGGAAGCTTTCTTT
CASSGTEEAFF
>many|TRBJ1-2|TRBV2|TRBD1
TGTGCCAGCAGAAAGGGACAGGGGGACTATGGCTACACCTTC
CASRKGQGDYGYTF
>many|TRBJ1-1|TRBV5-6|NA
TGTGCCAGCAGCTTGGCGGGAGGCGACACTGAAGCTTTCTTT
CASSLAGGDTEAFF
>few|TRBJ1-4|TRBV4-1|TRBD1
TGCGCCAGCAGCCCTAGGACAGGTGCAACTAATGAAAAACTGTTTTTT
CASSPRTGATNEKLFF
>many|TRBJ1-6|TRBV5-6|TRBD1
TGTGCCAGCAGCTTGTCCGCCGGACAGGGTCATAATTCACCCCTCCACTTT
CASSLSAGQGHNSPLHF
>many|TRBJ2-4|TRBV4-1|NA
TGCGCCAGCAGCACAAGATTCTTTGACATTCAGTACTTC
CASSTRFFDIQYF
>many|TRBJ1-1|TRBV5-1|NA
TGCGCCAGCAGCTTGGCAGGGGAGGGCACTGAAGCTTTCTTT
CASSLAGEGTEAFF
>NA|TRBJ1-5|TRBV11-2|NA
TGTGCCAGCAGCCCCTCGGCCAATAAGACCCAGAATTTT
CASSPSANKTQNF
>many|TRBJ1-2|TRBV10-3|TRBD1
TGTGCCATCAGTTCAGGGGGAATGGGCTATGGCTACACCTTC
CAISSGGMGYGYTF
>many|TRBJ2-7|TRBV5-1|NA
TGCGCCAGCAGCTTTACGTCAGAAGTCAGCCACGAGCAGTACTTC
CASSFTSEVSHEQYF
>many|TRBJ2-3|TRBV6-5|NA
TGTGCCAGCAGTACCTCTTCCAGGGCAGATACGCAGTATTTT
CASSTSSRADTQYF
>many|TRBJ2-1|TRBV7-2|NA
TGTGCCAGCAGCCCCCACGCCGGGAGTGATGAGCAGTTCTTC
CASSPHAGSDEQFF
>NA|TRBJ1-1|TRBV4-1|NA
TGCGCCAGCAGCCAAGAACCTCAACGGAACACTGAAGCTTTCTTT
CASSQEPQRNTEAFF
>many|TRBJ1-5|TRBV20-1|NA
TGCAGTGCCACGGACAGAGTCTATCAGCCCCAGCATTTT
CSATDRVYQPQHF
>NA|TRBJ2-5|TRBV3-1|TRBD2
TGTGCCAGCAGCCAAGGGCTAGCGGGGGATTTGGAGACCCAGTACTTC
CASSQGLAGDLETQYF
>many|TRBJ2-2|TRBV14|NA
TGTGCCAGCAGTTTGCCTGGGGGCGGAACCGGGGAGCTGTTTTTT
CASSLPGGGTGELFF
>many|TRBJ1-1|TRBV6-6|NA
TGTGCCAGCAGTCAGACAGGTCTGAACACTGAAGCTTTCTTT
CASSQTGLNTEAFF
>many|TRBJ2-7|TRBV5-1|NA
TGCGCCAGCAGTTTGTTCTCCTACGAGCAGTACTTC
CASSLFSYEQYF
>many|TRBJ2-5|TRBV7-9|TRBD2
TGTGCCAGCAGCTTACGGACTAGCGGGGGGCGAAGACAAGAGACCCAGTACTTC
CASSLRTSGGRRQETQYF
>many|TRBJ1-2|TRBV7-2|TRBD1
TGTGCCAGCAGCCCCGTGGGACAGAGAGCTAACTATGGCTACACCTTC
CASSPVGQRANYGYTF